These 31 T cell receptor beta chains were all obtained from the same sample, sequenced in a study of beta chain features in type 1 diabetes. Since all of the isolated RNA was reverse transcribed, expressed TCRB transcripts were what got sequenced. Sequenced by immunoSEQ multiplex PCR; TCRdb stores in-frame clones only, minus some. This table holds approximately 160,000 clones, less than 9.5% found once. Sequenced sample: central memory CD4+ T cells from blood. Receptor source: a man aged 18 to 30 in good health.

This clone has more than one count but fewer than ten. The chain links TRBV5-1 to TRBJ2-5; 10 bases fit TRBD1. The J call is doubtful: the DNA matches TRBJ2-7 better. Germline V lookup: CDR1 SGHRS, CDR2 YFSETQ. This CDR3 has 16 amino acids. CDR3 in DNA: TGCGCCAGCAGCTTTTTTGGGACAGGGGCTACCTACGAGCAGTACTTC. Protein product: CASSFFGTGATYEQYF.

The rearrangement joins TRBV11-2 to TRBJ1-5, with D unclear. This CDR3 has 12 residues. Germline assignment: CDR1 SGHAT and CDR2 FQNNGV. The ends were cut back, 6 bases at V and 9 bases at J, with 12 bases in the middle. The DNA for the CDR3 is TGTGCCAGCAGTATACCGGGAGGGCCCCAGCATTTT. As protein: CASSIPGGPQHF.

This clone was recorded a few times. The rearrangement uses TRBV28 and TRBJ2-3, with 10 positions matching TRBD2. The CDR3 sequence is 16 residues long. J was trimmed by 3 bases and V by 5 bases; bases with no gene match: 8. The germline gives CDR1 MDHEN, CDR2 SYDVKM. The CDR3 coding sequence is TGTGCCAGCAGTGGAAGTGGACTAGCGGAAACAGATACGCAGTATTTT. This gives the protein CASSGSGLAETDTQYF.

The CDR3, as DNA: TGTGCCAGCAGCTTGGAGGGCGGGCCCAGCACAGATACGCAGTATTTT. This gives the protein CASSLEGGPSTDTQYF. The chain couples TRBV5-4 to TRBJ2-3; possibly TRBD2 for D (5 bases). The germline CDR1 and CDR2 sequences are SGHNT and YYREEE (reference sequence). This CDR3 is built from 16 residues. The ends were cut back, 0 bases at V and 0 bases at J, with 11 bases in the middle.

The chain joins TRBV5-1 to TRBJ2-7, with 12 bases matching TRBD2. Germline lookup yields CDR1 SGHRS and CDR2 YFSETQ. Losses at the gene ends were 3 bases for V and 3 bases for J; bases not matched to a gene: 10. CDR3 length equals 17 residues. CDR3 in DNA: TGCGCCAGCAGCTCGACCCCAACTAGCGGGAGGTACTACGAGCAGTACTTC. This encodes CASSSTPTSGRYYEQYF.

This chain joins TRBV10-3 and TRBJ2-7; a weak D match, TRBD1 (7 bases). The V end was cut by 1 base, the J end by 7 bases, with 14 bases between. The CDR3 extends over 14 amino acids. The V gene's germline CDR1 is ENHRY and CDR2 SYGVKD. CDR3 coding DNA: TGTGCCATCAGTGAGTTAGTCAGGGGGGAAGAGCAGTACTTC. The encoded protein is CAISELVRGEEQYF.

The chain uses TRBV4-1 and TRBJ2-3; D not resolved. V was clipped by 0 bases and J by 6 bases, with 7 bases between them. CDR3 length: 13 residues. Germline loops: CDR1 MGHRA, CDR2 YSYEKL. CDR3 DNA sequence: TGCGCCAGCAGCCAAGATCAAGAGGATACGCAGTATTTT. This encodes CASSQDQEDTQYF.

The V gene is TRBV19, the J gene TRBJ1-2, with a possible D match to TRBD1 (6 bases). Germline-derived CDR1 and CDR2 are LNHDA and SQIVND (reference sequence). The CDR3 spans 16 residues. Between the trimmed V and J ends, which lost 5 bases and 4 bases, there was a span of 20 bases. CDR3 residues: CASSPTLDRRIYGYTF. The DNA for the CDR3 is TGTGCCAGTAGTCCCACCCTTGACAGGAGGATCTATGGCTACACCTTC. The complete variable domain, with remaining parts taken from reference TRBV19 and TRBJ1-2, reads DGGITQSPKYLFRKEGQNVTLSCEQNLNHDAMYWYRQDPGQGLRLIYYSQIVNDFQKGDIAEGYSVSREKKESFPLTVTSAQKNPTAFYLCASSPTLDRRIYGYTFGSGTRLTVV.

This clone came up a few times. The chain couples TRBV7-3 to TRBJ2-1; TRBD1 matches 9 bases. The ends lost 5 bases at V and 7 bases at J; junction bases unmatched: 9. This CDR3 has 15 residues. CDR1 is SGHTA and CDR2 is FQGTGA in the germline V gene. Here the CDR3 reads CASSRGTGHQNEQFF. The CDR3 DNA follows: TGTGCCAGCAGCAGGGGGACAGGGCACCAAAATGAGCAGTTCTTC. Full variable domain (missing parts from reference TRBV7-3 and TRBJ2-1): GAGVSQTPSNKVTEKGKYVELRCDPISGHTALYWYRQSLGQGPEFLIYFQGTGAADDSGLPNDRFFAVRPEGSVSTLKIQRTERGDSAVYLCASSRGTGHQNEQFFGPGTRLTVL.

The chain combines TRBV7-3 with TRBJ2-3; D is unresolved. Germline V gene data show CDR1 as SGHTA and CDR2 as FQGTGA. This CDR3 is built from 14 residues. The V and J ends lost 3 bases and 5 bases respectively, with 12 bases between them. CDR3 nucleotide sequence: TGTGCCAGCAGCTTTAACCAACTTGGAGATACGCAGTATTTT. It translates to CASSFNQLGDTQYF. Supplemented by reference TRBV7-3 and TRBJ2-3, the full variable domain reads GAGVSQTPSNKVTEKGKYVELRCDPISGHTALYWYRQSLGQGPEFLIYFQGTGAADDSGLPNDRFFAVRPEGSVSTLKIQRTERGDSAVYLCASSFNQLGDTQYFGPGTRLTVL.

This clone has just a few counts. The rearrangement joins TRBV9 to TRBJ2-2; 7 bases align to TRBD1. This CDR3 region has 15 residues. Germline CDR1 SGDLS, CDR2 YYNGEE. V lost 0 bases and J lost 5; bases outside the gene matches: 4. In nucleotides, the CDR3 is TGTGCCAGCAGCGTAGGACAGGGATGGACCGGGGAGCTGTTTTTT. Encoded protein: CASSVGQGWTGELFF.

This clone was counted between two and nine times. Additional DNA sequences in this sample encode the identical CDR3. The V and J genes are TRBV7-2 and TRBJ2-5, with TRBD1 matching 12 bases. The CDR3 extends over 14 amino acids. V lost 5 bases and J lost 4; bases outside the gene matches: 2. Germline CDR1 reads SGHTA; CDR2 reads FQGNSA. CDR3: CASSPGQGAETQYF. CDR3 bases: TGTGCCAGCAGCCCGGGACAGGGGGCAGAGACCCAGTACTTC.

The sample holds many counts of this clone. The rearrangement uses TRBV29-1 and TRBJ2-1; tentative D call: TRBD2 (6 bases). The CDR3 runs 15 residues. Trimming removed 6 bases at V and 4 bases at J, with 19 bases between. Germline V gives CDR1 SQVTM, CDR2 ANQGSEA. This CDR3 is CSVRPMGTAYNEQFF. CDR3 nucleotide sequence: TGCAGCGTCCGCCCGATGGGGACTGCGTACAATGAGCAGTTCTTC.

This clone was observed a handful of times. This chain joins TRBV5-1 and TRBJ1-2; 10 bases line up with TRBD1. The length of the CDR3 is 16 residues. Germline CDR1 is SGHRS and CDR2 is YFSETQ. With V trimmed by 4 bases and J by 0 bases, 6 bases remained unmatched. Here the CDR3 reads CASSPTGGQANYGYTF. The CDR3 region has the DNA TGCGCCAGCAGCCCGACAGGGGGCCAAGCTAACTATGGCTACACCTTC. Full variable domain (outside the CDR3, taken from reference TRBV5-1 and TRBJ1-2): KAGVTQTPRYLIKTRGQQVTLSCSPISGHRSVSWYQQTPGQGLQFLFEYFSETQRNKGNFPGRFSGRQFSNSRSEMNVSTLELGDSALYLCASSPTGGQANYGYTFGSGTRLTVV.

A word on this clone: This sample includes further DNA sequences coding for the same CDR3. The CDR3 DNA follows: TGCGCCAGCAGCTTACTAGCGGGCAGCACAGATACGCAGTATTTT. Translation gives CASSLLAGSTDTQYF. J is TRBJ2-3 and V is TRBV5-1, with 9 nucleotides matching TRBD2. Trimming at V came to 2 bases and at J to 0 bases, leaving 1 base not matched to a gene. The germline V gene encodes CDR1 SGHRS and CDR2 YFSETQ. The CDR3 spans 15 residues.

There are a few counts of this clone. This chain links TRBV7-6 with TRBJ2-7, with 10 positions matching TRBD1. Germline assignment: CDR1 SGHVS and CDR2 FNYEAQ. The CDR3 contains 16 residues. Trimming at V came to 0 bases and at J to 5 bases, leaving 7 bases not matched to a gene. The CDR3 DNA sequence: TGTGCCAGCAGCTTAGCTTCCCGGGACAGGGGACACGAGCAGTACTTC. Encoded protein: CASSLASRDRGHEQYF.

This chain uses TRBV7-9 with TRBJ2-5; D ambiguous. Germline lookup yields CDR1 SEHNR and CDR2 FQNEAQ (reference sequence). V lost 5 bases, J lost 3 bases, and 10 bases lay in between. The CDR3 has 13 residues. The CDR3 region is CASSGRRKETQYF. CDR3 coding DNA: TGTGCCAGCAGCGGCCGGAGAAAAGAGACCCAGTACTTC.

This clone turned up a few times. The CDR3 region has the DNA TGTGCCAGCAGGTCGGGAGGGCCCGCAAACATTCAGTACTTC. This encodes CASRSGGPANIQYF. V gene TRBV28 combines with J gene TRBJ2-4; 8 positions agree with TRBD2. The CDR3 runs 14 residues. Looked up from germline, CDR1 is MDHEN and CDR2 is SYDVKM. The V and J ends lost 6 bases and 6 bases, in that order; junction bases with no gene match: 7. The whole variable domain, remainder taken from reference TRBV28 and TRBJ2-4, is DVKVTQSSRYLVKRTGEKVFLECVQDMDHENMFWYRQDPGLGLRLIYFSYDVKMKEKGDIPEGYSVSREKKERFSLILESASTNQTSMYLCASRSGGPANIQYFGAGTRLSVL.

This clone came up a few times. This rearrangement joins TRBV6-1 to TRBJ2-5, with D hard to call. CDR1 and CDR2 (germline): MNHNS, SASEGT. The V end lost 1 base, the J end lost 5 bases, and 11 bases lay between the germline ends. The CDR3 extends over 14 amino acids. The CDR3 here is CASSEDRSPETQYF. In DNA, the CDR3 is TGTGCCAGCAGTGAAGATAGGAGTCCGGAGACCCAGTACTTC.

V is TRBV5-4 and J is TRBJ2-7; D is possibly TRBD2 (5 bases). CDR1 and CDR2 from the germline V gene are SGHNT and YYREEE (reference sequence). The CDR3 is 15 amino acids. V lost 4 bases and J 2 bases, leaving 16 bases between the germline ends. Here the CDR3 DNA reads TGTGCCAGCAGCCCGTCTAGTCGGGGTACCTACGAGCAGTACTTC. Its translation: CASSPSSRGTYEQYF.

The chain has TRBV28 and TRBJ1-2; a weak D match, TRBD1 (6 bases). V was pared by 5 bases and J by 7 bases, with 17 bases between. The CDR3 has 14 amino acids. Germline V CDR1 and CDR2: MDHEN, SYDVKM. CDR3: CASSPPITGSGYTF. DNA for the CDR3: TGTGCCAGCAGTCCACCTATTACAGGGAGTGGCTACACCTTC.

A few counts support this clone. The J gene is TRBJ2-1, the V gene TRBV14; D not certain. V was cut by 1 base and J by 2 bases, with 12 bases left in between. Looked up from germline, CDR1 is SGHDN and CDR2 is FVKESK. CDR3 length equals 16 residues. As DNA, the CDR3 is TGTGCCAGCAGCCAAGCCGCCGGGTCCCCCTACAATGAGCAGTTCTTC. Its protein is CASSQAAGSPYNEQFF.

A few counts support this clone. The chain uses TRBV5-1 and TRBJ1-3; 7 nucleotides match TRBD1. The CDR3 length is 14 residues. V lost 3 bases and J lost 6; bases outside the gene matches: 6. Germline CDR1 is SGHRS and CDR2 is YFSETQ. In DNA form, the CDR3 reads TGCGCCAGCAGCTCCGGGACAGCCAAAAACACCATATATTTT. Its translation: CASSSGTAKNTIYF.

This clone appeared many times. The rearrangement joins TRBV30 to TRBJ2-7; D may be TRBD2 (5 bases). The V gene lost 0 bases and the J gene lost 0 bases, with 12 bases spanning the gap. Germline V gives CDR1 GTSNPN, CDR2 SVGIG (reference sequence). The CDR3 spans 15 residues. CDR3 in DNA: TGTGCCTGGAGTGTAGGCGGGTCAAGCTCCTACGAGCAGTACTTC. The encoded protein is CAWSVGGSSSYEQYF.

The chain is built from TRBV7-9 and TRBJ2-2, with a possible D match to TRBD1 (6 bases). Trimming removed 5 bases from V and 0 bases from J, with 10 bases in between. Germline V CDR1 and CDR2: SEHNR, FQNEAQ (reference sequence). The CDR3 runs to 15 residues. As DNA, the CDR3 is TGTGCCAGCAGCCAGGGGAATTCGAACACCGGGGAGCTGTTTTTT. Residues: CASSQGNSNTGELFF.

The chain combines TRBV30 with TRBJ1-2; no definite D call. The CDR3 length is 12 residues. Germline V gives CDR1 GTSNPN, CDR2 SVGIG (reference sequence). Trimming removed 0 bases from V and 4 bases from J, with 6 bases in between. The CDR3 nucleotides are TGTGCCTGGAGTGTTACGAGCTATGGCTACACCTTC. Translation: CAWSVTSYGYTF.

This clone appeared many times. The J gene is TRBJ1-2, the V gene TRBV7-2; tentatively, D is TRBD1 (5 bases). This CDR3 has 14 residues. The germline CDR1 and CDR2 sequences are SGHTA and FQGNSA. V was shortened by 5 bases and J by 8 bases, with 18 bases between the two germline ends. For the CDR3, the DNA is TGTGCCAGCAGCCTGACGGAGGGGCGGCGCGGCTACACCTTC. This codes for CASSLTEGRRGYTF. Full variable domain (missing parts from reference TRBV7-2 and TRBJ1-2): GAGVSQSPSNKVTEKGKDVELRCDPISGHTALYWYRQSLGQGLEFLIYFQGNSAPDKSGLPSDRFSAERTGGSVSTLTIQRTQQEDSAVYLCASSLTEGRRGYTFGSGTRLTVV.

The chain is built from TRBV4-3 and TRBJ2-2, with D perhaps matching TRBD1 (5 bases). With 5 bases removed from V and 6 bases from J, the gap between germline ends came to 22 bases. This CDR3 spans 17 amino acids. Germline-derived CDR1 and CDR2 are LGHNA and YSLEER. The CDR3 loop is CASSKQMGREIPGELFF. The DNA for the CDR3 is TGCGCCAGCAGCAAGCAAATGGGCAGGGAAATCCCCGGGGAGCTGTTTTTT.

This clone was counted only a few times. Other DNA sequences within the sample encode an identical CDR3. The chain uses TRBV29-1 and TRBJ2-3; 11 positions match TRBD1. J was trimmed by 3 bases and V by 6 bases; bases with no gene match: 2. The CDR3 extends over 13 amino acids. The germline V gene encodes CDR1 SQVTM and CDR2 ANQGSEA. Written as DNA, the CDR3 is TGCAGCGTCGGGACAGGGGGGACAGATACGCAGTATTTT. Translated: CSVGTGGTDTQYF.

This clone was seen a handful of times. The chain is built from TRBV11-2 and TRBJ2-7; 14 nucleotides match TRBD2. The CDR3 runs to 14 residues. Per the germline V gene, CDR1 is SGHAT and CDR2 is FQNNGV. Trimming at V came to 4 bases and at J to 5 bases, leaving 1 base not matched to a gene. DNA of the CDR3: TGTGCCAGCAGCTGGGGACTAGCGGGAGACGAGCAGTACTTC. Amino acids: CASSWGLAGDEQYF.

This clone has only a few counts. The chain has TRBV5-1 and TRBJ2-3; 8 bases are shared with TRBD1. The CDR3 contains 15 residues. V trimming: 5 bases; J trimming: 3 bases; junction bases outside the gene matches: 8. Germline CDR1 SGHRS, CDR2 YFSETQ. The CDR3 DNA reads as TGCGCCAGCAGGCTAGCCGGGACAGGAACAGATACGCAGTATTTT. This translates into CASRLAGTGTDTQYF.